The clone carrying this T cell receptor (beta chain) was seen repeatedly, ten times or more. Its antigen remains unknown. This specimen comes from a study of CD8 T cells in ankylosing spondylitis. Germline-derived CDR1 and CDR2 are KGHSH and LQKENI. This CDR3 is 13 amino acids long. V was clipped by 4 bases and J by 2 bases; unmatched bases: 1. Study results and limitations: Ankylosing spondylitis blood appeared to be characterized by a TCR beta motif of several highly homologous variants.

5'-RACE, quantitative and with molecular barcodes, yielded the TCR beta libraries. TCRdb called the 5' RACE reads again in MiXCR, with one record for every CDR3 protein. The sample has approximately 130,000 distinct CDR3 sequences; 10% to 12% are singletons. Sequencing used blood, either unsorted or a sorted T cell fraction (not recorded which). This TCR was recovered from a female donor with ankylosing spondylitis or in good health (not recorded which). The V call is TRBV18, the J call TRBJ2-7, with TRBD1 matching over 8 bases. For the CDR3, the DNA is TGTGCCAGCTCACAGGGACAGGCCTACGAGCAGTACTTC. Translating it yields CASSQGQAYEQYF.